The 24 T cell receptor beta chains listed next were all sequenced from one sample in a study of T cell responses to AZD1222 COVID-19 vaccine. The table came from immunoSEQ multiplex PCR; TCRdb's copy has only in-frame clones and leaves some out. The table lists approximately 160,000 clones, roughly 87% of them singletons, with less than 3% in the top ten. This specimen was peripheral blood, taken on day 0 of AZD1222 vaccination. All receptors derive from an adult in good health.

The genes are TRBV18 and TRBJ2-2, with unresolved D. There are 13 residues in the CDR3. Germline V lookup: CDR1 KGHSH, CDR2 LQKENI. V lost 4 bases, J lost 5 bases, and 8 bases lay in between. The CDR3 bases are TGTGCCAGCTCACTCCCTGGAACCGGGGAGCTGTTTTTT. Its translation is CASSLPGTGELFF. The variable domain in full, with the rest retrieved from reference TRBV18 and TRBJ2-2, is NAGVMQNPRHLVRRRGQEARLRCSPMKGHSHVYWYRQLPEEGLKFMVYLQKENIIDESGMPKERFSAEFPKEGPSILRIQQVVRGDSAAYFCASSLPGTGELFFGEGSRLTVL.

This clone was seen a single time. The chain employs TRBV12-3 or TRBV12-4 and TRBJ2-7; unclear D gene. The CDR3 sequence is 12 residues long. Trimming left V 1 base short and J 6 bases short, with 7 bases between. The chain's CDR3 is CASSLGGIEQYF. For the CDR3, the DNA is TGTGCCAGCAGTTTAGGAGGTATCGAGCAGTACTTC.

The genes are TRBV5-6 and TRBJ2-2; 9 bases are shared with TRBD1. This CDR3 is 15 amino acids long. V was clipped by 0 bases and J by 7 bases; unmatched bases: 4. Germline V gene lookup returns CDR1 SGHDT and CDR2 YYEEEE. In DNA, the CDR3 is TGTGCCAGCAGCTTGGTGGGACAGGGATACGGGGAGCTGTTTTTT. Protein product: CASSLVGQGYGELFF.

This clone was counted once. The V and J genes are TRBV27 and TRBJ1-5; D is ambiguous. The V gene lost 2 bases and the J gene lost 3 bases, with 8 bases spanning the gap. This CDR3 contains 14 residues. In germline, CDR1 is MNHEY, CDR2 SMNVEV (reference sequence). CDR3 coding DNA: TGTGCCAGCAGTTTAATGGGTTACAATCAGCCCCAGCATTTT. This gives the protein CASSLMGYNQPQHF.

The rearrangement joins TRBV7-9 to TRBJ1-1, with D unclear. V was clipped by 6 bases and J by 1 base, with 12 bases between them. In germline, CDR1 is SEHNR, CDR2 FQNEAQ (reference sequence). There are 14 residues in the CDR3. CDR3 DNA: TGTGCCAGCAGGTATACCGGCGGGAACACTGAAGCTTTCTTT. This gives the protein CASRYTGGNTEAFF.

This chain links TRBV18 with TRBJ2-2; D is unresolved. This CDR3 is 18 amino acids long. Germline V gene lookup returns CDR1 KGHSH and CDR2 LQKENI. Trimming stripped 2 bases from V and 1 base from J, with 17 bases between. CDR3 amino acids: CASSPEIRRYENTGELFF. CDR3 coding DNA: TGTGCCAGCTCACCAGAGATCCGCCGGTACGAGAACACCGGGGAGCTGTTTTTT.

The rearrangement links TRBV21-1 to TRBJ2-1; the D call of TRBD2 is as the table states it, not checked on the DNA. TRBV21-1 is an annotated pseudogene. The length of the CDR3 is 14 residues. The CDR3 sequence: CASSARDFLNEQFF. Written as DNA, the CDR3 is TGTGCCAGCAGCGCCCGGGATTTCCTTAATGAGCAGTTCTTC.

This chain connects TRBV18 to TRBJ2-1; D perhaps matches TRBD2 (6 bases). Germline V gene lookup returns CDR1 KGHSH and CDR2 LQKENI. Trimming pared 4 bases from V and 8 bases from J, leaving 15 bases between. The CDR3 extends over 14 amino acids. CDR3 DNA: TGTGCCAGCTCACGCCGACAGCGGAGGGATGAGCAGTTCTTC. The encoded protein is CASSRRQRRDEQFF. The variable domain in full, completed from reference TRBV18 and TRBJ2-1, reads NAGVMQNPRHLVRRRGQEARLRCSPMKGHSHVYWYRQLPEEGLKFMVYLQKENIIDESGMPKERFSAEFPKEGPSILRIQQVVRGDSAAYFCASSRRQRRDEQFFGPGTRLTVL.

In DNA, the CDR3 is TGTGCCAGTAGTAGAGGCATGGGGGGGGTGGCGAACACTGAAGCTTTCTTT. Translating it yields CASSRGMGGVANTEAFF. The gene calls are TRBV19 and TRBJ1-1, with TRBD1 as a possible D gene (5 bases). This CDR3 is built from 17 residues. Germline V gene sequence: CDR1 LNHDA, CDR2 SQIVND (reference sequence). Trimming removed 4 bases from V and 1 base from J, with 19 bases in between.

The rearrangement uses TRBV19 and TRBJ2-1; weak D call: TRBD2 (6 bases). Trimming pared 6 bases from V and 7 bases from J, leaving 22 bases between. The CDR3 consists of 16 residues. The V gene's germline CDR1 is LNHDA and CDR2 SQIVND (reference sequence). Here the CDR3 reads CASRNRPGEGENEQFF. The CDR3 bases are TGTGCCAGTAGGAACCGCCCGGGAGAGGGAGAGAATGAGCAGTTCTTC.

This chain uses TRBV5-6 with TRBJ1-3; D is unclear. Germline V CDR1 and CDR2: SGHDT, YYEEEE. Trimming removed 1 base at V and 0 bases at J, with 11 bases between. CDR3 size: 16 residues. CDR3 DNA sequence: TGTGCCAGCAGCTTGTGGAGCGCGAGCTCTGGAAACACCATATATTTT. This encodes CASSLWSASSGNTIYF.

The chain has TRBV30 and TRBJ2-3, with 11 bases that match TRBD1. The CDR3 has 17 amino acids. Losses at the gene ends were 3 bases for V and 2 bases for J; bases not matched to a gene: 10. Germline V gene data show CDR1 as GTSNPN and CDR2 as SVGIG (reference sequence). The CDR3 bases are TGTGCCTGGAGGGGACAGGGGGACGCCGGTCCCACAGATACGCAGTATTTT. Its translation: CAWRGQGDAGPTDTQYF.

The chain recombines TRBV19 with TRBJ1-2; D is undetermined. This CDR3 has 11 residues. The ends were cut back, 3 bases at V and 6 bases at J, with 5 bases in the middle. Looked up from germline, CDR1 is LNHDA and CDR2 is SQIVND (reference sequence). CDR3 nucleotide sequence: TGTGCCAGTAGTATTGGGCATGGCTACACCTTC. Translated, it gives CASSIGHGYTF.

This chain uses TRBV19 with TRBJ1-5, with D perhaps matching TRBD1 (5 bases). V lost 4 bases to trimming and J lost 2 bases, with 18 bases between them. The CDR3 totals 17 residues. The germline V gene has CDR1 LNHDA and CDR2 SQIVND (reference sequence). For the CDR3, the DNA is TGTGCCAGTAGTAGCCCGCCGGCGGGGGAGGGCAATCAGCCCCAGCATTTT. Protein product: CASSSPPAGEGNQPQHF. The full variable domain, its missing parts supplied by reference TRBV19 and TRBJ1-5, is DGGITQSPKYLFRKEGQNVTLSCEQNLNHDAMYWYRQDPGQGLRLIYYSQIVNDFQKGDIAEGYSVSREKKESFPLTVTSAQKNPTAFYLCASSSPPAGEGNQPQHFGDGTRLSIL.

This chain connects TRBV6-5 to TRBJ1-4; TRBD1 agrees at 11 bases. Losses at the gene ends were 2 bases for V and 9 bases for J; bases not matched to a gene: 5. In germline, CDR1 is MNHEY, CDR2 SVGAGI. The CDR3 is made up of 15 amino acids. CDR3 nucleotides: TGTGCCAGCAGTTACGCGGGACAGGGGGGTAAAAAACTGTTTTTT. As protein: CASSYAGQGGKKLFF.

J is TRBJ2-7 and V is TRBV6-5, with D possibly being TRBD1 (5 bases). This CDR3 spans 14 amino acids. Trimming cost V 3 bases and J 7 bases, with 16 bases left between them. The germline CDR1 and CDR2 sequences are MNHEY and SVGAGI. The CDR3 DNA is TGTGCCAGCAGTTATAAGGCAGGGCAGTATGAGCAGTACTTC. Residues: CASSYKAGQYEQYF.

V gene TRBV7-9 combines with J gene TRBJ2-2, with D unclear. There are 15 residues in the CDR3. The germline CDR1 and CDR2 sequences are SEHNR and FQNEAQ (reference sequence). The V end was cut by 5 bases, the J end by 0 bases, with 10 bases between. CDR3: CASSPILSNTGELFF. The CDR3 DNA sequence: TGTGCCAGCAGCCCGATACTATCGAACACCGGGGAGCTGTTTTTT.

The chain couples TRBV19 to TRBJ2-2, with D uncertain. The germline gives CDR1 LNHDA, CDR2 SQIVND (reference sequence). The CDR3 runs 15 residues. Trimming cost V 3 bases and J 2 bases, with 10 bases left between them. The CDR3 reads CASSIRAANTGELFF. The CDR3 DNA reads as TGTGCCAGTAGTATCCGGGCCGCAAACACCGGGGAGCTGTTTTTT.

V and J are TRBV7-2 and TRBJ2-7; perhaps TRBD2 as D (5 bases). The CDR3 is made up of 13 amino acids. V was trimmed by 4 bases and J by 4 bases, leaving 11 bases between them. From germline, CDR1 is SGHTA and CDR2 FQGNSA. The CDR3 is CASSSGRGYEQYF. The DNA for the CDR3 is TGTGCCAGCAGCTCTGGACGCGGGTACGAGCAGTACTTC.

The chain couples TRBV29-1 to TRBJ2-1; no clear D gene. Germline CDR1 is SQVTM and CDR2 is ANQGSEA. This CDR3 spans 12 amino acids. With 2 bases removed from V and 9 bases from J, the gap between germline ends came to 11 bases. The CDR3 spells CSVERSTGEQFF. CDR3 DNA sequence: TGCAGCGTTGAAAGGTCTACCGGTGAGCAGTTCTTC.

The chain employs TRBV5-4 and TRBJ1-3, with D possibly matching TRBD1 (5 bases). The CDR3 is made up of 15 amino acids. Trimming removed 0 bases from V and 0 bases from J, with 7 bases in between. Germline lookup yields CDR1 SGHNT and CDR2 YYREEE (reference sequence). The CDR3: CASSLAGLSGNTIYF. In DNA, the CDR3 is TGTGCCAGCAGCTTGGCGGGACTCTCTGGAAACACCATATATTTT.

The CDR3 DNA sequence: TGTGCCAGTAGTATAGGAACAGTTCAGCCCCAGCATTTT. Translation: CASSIGTVQPQHF. V is TRBV19 and J is TRBJ1-5; D ambiguous. The CDR3 is 13 residues long. With 1 base removed from V and 6 bases from J, the gap between germline ends came to 7 bases. Germline values: CDR1 LNHDA, CDR2 SQIVND (reference sequence).

The CDR3 DNA sequence: TGTGCCAGACAGAGCGGGGGCACAGATACGCAGTATTTT. Translation gives CARQSGGTDTQYF. V gene TRBV7-2 combines with J gene TRBJ2-3; 7 bases align to TRBD2. In germline, CDR1 is SGHTA, CDR2 FQGNSA. The CDR3 is made up of 13 amino acids. With V trimmed by 9 bases and J by 1 base, 4 bases remained unmatched.

The CDR3 DNA is TGTGCCAGCAGTATCTTAGCGGGAGGGCCTGGCGAGCAGTACTTC. Protein product: CASSILAGGPGEQYF. This chain links TRBV27 with TRBJ2-7; 11 positions agree with TRBD2. This CDR3 comprises 15 residues. V shed 5 bases, J shed 6 bases, and the junction held 9 bases outside the gene matches. CDR1 MNHEY and CDR2 SMNVEV come from the germline V gene (reference sequence).